Listed here is a single T cell receptor beta chain. The target antigen is unknown. This record comes from a study of yellow fever vaccine responses in identical twins. Study observations and caveats: Convergence reportedly seemed to mark part of the twins' vaccine T cell response, with personalization marking the rest.

TCRdb called the RT-PCR reads again in MiXCR, with one record for every CDR3 protein. The sample yields a few thousand distinct CDR3 sequences, 90% seen once. The CDR3 runs 15 residues. V lost 1 base to trimming and J lost 6 bases, with 16 bases between them. Per the germline V gene, CDR1 is MGHRA and CDR2 is YSYEKL. The chain recombines TRBV4-1 with TRBJ2-7; maybe TRBD2 (5 bases). This TCR derives from a woman under 30 who received the yellow fever vaccine. The specimen was T cells from blood (PBMCs), unsorted or a sorted subset (not recorded which), collected before or after yellow fever vaccination (not recorded which). The CDR3 loop reads CASSQALGWAGEQYF. CDR3 sequence (DNA): TGCGCCAGCAGCCAAGCTCTAGGATGGGCGGGCGAGCAGTACTTC.